The present entry profiles one T cell receptor (beta chain) with its context. The antigen is undetermined. Sequenced by immunoSEQ multiplex PCR; TCRdb stores in-frame clones only, minus some. The sample lists 17,000 or so clones, approximately 82% occurring once. The data were taken from a study of T cells in localized non-small cell lung cancer. Study-level findings and limits: Multi-region tumor sequencing was not done, so intratumor heterogeneity could not be excluded. Clonality of T cells reached its maximum in uninvolved adjacent lung, surpassing tumor. There were a median about 53 of the top 100 tumor clones appearing in adjacent lung. Longer overall survival was seen with higher T cell density measured in blood.

This receptor was obtained from a male donor older than 55 with stage III lung adenocarcinoma. The material was peripheral blood, obtained before any cancer treatment.

CDR3 loop: CASSIGRGQEYRTGELFF. In nucleotides, the CDR3 is TGTGCCAGTAGTATAGGGAGGGGGCAGGAGTATAGAACCGGGGAGCTGTTTTTT. The gene calls are TRBV19 and TRBJ2-2; maybe TRBD1 (7 bases). V lost 1 base and J lost 5, with 20 bases in between. The CDR3 runs to 18 residues. Germline CDR1 and CDR2: LNHDA and SQIVND (reference sequence).